Sequencing of this TCR beta chain was carried out in a study of vaccination and CD4 T cells after COVID-19. Across the study: Treatment of control cultures consisted of a CEFX pool, an HIV-1 Nef pool, or no peptide.

J gave up 1 base and V 6 bases, and 5 bases lay outside the gene matches. Germline V gives CDR1 MNHNS, CDR2 SASEGT. This CDR3 contains 14 residues. This clonotype appeared a few times. Its antigen is unidentified. The treatment here: approximately 9-day PBMC culture with coronavirus spike peptide pools or control peptides (ViraFEST assay). Wells that each held roughly 1.9 million PBMCs were cultured with roughly 9.5 IU/ml IL-2 and about 9.8 ug/ml peptide pools. Cultured CD4+ T cell DNA was sequenced using the Oncomine TCR Beta short-read assay. Investigators isolated genomic DNA from cultured CD4+ T cells. TCRdb analysed the PCR reads with MiXCR anew, one entry per CDR3 protein. The sample yields fewer than 11,000 distinct CDR3 sequences, 20% to 30% seen once.

The clonotype comes from a human donor who received a COVID-19 vaccine. This specimen was CD4+ T cells from blood, cultured in vitro, taken before SARS-CoV-2 vaccination. The chain combines TRBV6-1 with TRBJ1-1; 7 bases map to TRBD1. CDR3 loop: CASSPGQSNTEAFF. The CDR3 DNA follows: TGTGCCAGCAGCCCGGGACAGTCGAACACTGAAGCTTTCTTT.